These 18 T cell receptor beta chains came from one sample sequenced in a study of blood T cell repertoires in COVID-19. Produced via immunoSEQ multiplex PCR; TCRdb's table is partial and in-frame only. The repertoire holds around 72,000 clones, with 81% as singletons. Sequencing used peripheral blood. The receptors were sampled from a woman between 65 and 79 years old with acute or convalescent COVID-19.

This sequence joins TRBV28 and TRBJ1-1, with a weak D call TRBD1 (5 bases). Germline-derived CDR1 and CDR2 are MDHEN and SYDVKM. Trimming removed 6 bases at V and 6 bases at J, with 14 bases between. This CDR3 comprises 13 residues. The CDR3 loop reads CASRGPNVAEAFF. CDR3 DNA: TGTGCCAGCAGGGGGCCAAATGTCGCTGAAGCTTTCTTT.

The gene calls are TRBV7-9 and TRBJ2-5, with unresolved D. The CDR3 has 13 residues. Germline V lookup: CDR1 SEHNR, CDR2 FQNEAQ (reference sequence). V lost 0 bases to trimming and J lost 5 bases, with 7 bases between them. The chain's CDR3 is CASSLALAETQYF. CDR3 nucleotide sequence: TGTGCCAGCAGCTTAGCGCTCGCGGAGACCCAGTACTTC. The full variable domain, with the rest looked up from reference TRBV7-9 and TRBJ2-5, is DTGVSQNPRHKITKRGQNVTFRCDPISEHNRLYWYRQTLGQGPEFLTYFQNEAQLEKSRLLSDRFSAERPKGSFSTLEIQRTEQGDSAMYLCASSLALAETQYFGPGTRLLVL.

J is TRBJ2-3 and V is TRBV2, with a possible D match to TRBD2 (6 bases). This CDR3 is 15 amino acids long. CDR1 and CDR2 from the germline V gene are SNHLY and FYNNEI. Trimming took off 7 bases at V and 0 bases at J, with 14 bases between the two ends. The CDR3 protein is CASNGALASTDTQYF. The CDR3 DNA follows: TGTGCCAGCAATGGCGCGCTAGCGAGCACAGATACGCAGTATTTT.

The genes are TRBV6-4 and TRBJ2-3; no reliable D call. V shed 5 bases and J shed 6 bases, with 12 bases lying between them. The V gene's germline CDR1 is MRHNA and CDR2 SNTAGT. The CDR3 spans 13 residues. CDR3 DNA sequence: TGTGCCAGCAGTTCCCGGAGCTGGGATACGCAGTATTTT. This gives the protein CASSSRSWDTQYF.

This clone was detected a few times. This chain uses TRBV28 with TRBJ2-3; D might be TRBD2 (6 bases). The germline gives CDR1 MDHEN, CDR2 SYDVKM. The V and J ends lost 3 bases and 4 bases respectively, with 14 bases between them. The CDR3 has 15 residues. This CDR3 is CASSLEGRGPDTQYF. The CDR3 DNA follows: TGTGCCAGCAGTTTGGAGGGTCGGGGACCAGATACGCAGTATTTT.

The V call is TRBV5-1, the J call TRBJ2-1; TRBD2 matches at 14 bases. This CDR3 contains 18 residues. J lost 1 base, V lost 4 bases, and 7 bases had no gene match. Germline CDR1 SGHRS, CDR2 YFSETQ. The CDR3 region is CASSRGTSGRLSYNEQFF. For the CDR3, the DNA is TGCGCCAGCAGCCGTGGGACTAGCGGGAGATTGTCCTACAATGAGCAGTTCTTC.

V gene TRBV19 combines with J gene TRBJ1-2, with a possible D match to TRBD1 (6 bases). Trimming pared 1 base from V and 2 bases from J, leaving 8 bases between. The CDR3 length is 14 residues. Germline V CDR1 and CDR2: LNHDA, SQIVND (reference sequence). CDR3 DNA sequence: TGTGCCAGTAGTATAGCTCAGGGGAACTATGGCTACACCTTC. Protein product: CASSIAQGNYGYTF.

This clone occurred a few times. V is TRBV19 and J is TRBJ2-1, with D possibly TRBD2 on 6 matching bases. In germline, CDR1 is LNHDA, CDR2 SQIVND (reference sequence). Trimming shortened V by 1 base and J by 2 bases, and 12 bases separated the two germline ends. The CDR3 consists of 16 residues. The CDR3 region is CASSIVGRGPYNEQFF. The DNA for the CDR3 is TGTGCCAGTAGTATAGTCGGGAGAGGACCCTACAATGAGCAGTTCTTC.

The chain combines TRBV10-3 with TRBJ2-1, with D possibly TRBD1 on 6 matching bases. The CDR3 is 15 amino acids. V gave up 6 bases and J gave up 1 base, with 13 bases separating them. Germline CDR1 is ENHRY and CDR2 is SYGVKD. CDR3 DNA: TGTGCCATCAGAAGAAGGGGGTGGTCCTACAATGAGCAGTTCTTC. Protein product: CAIRRRGWSYNEQFF.

The chain has TRBV30 and TRBJ2-4, with 9 bases matching TRBD1. Germline values: CDR1 GTSNPN, CDR2 SVGIG (reference sequence). V lost 3 bases to trimming and J lost 7 bases; unmatched junction nucleotides: 13. This CDR3 region has 16 residues. The CDR3 bases are TGTGCCTGGAGCACGGGACAGGGAAATTCGAGGAACATTCAGTACTTC. Protein: CAWSTGQGNSRNIQYF.

On this clone: This specimen includes other DNA sequences encoding the same CDR3. The chain recombines TRBV11-2 with TRBJ1-1, with D perhaps matching TRBD1 (5 bases). Looked up from germline, CDR1 is SGHAT and CDR2 is FQNNGV. The CDR3 contains 15 residues. V was shortened by 2 bases and J by 0 bases, with 10 bases between the two germline ends. CDR3 bases: TGTGCCAGCAGCTTAACAGGACCCATGAACACTGAAGCTTTCTTT. Amino acids: CASSLTGPMNTEAFF.

This rearrangement joins TRBV11-2 to TRBJ2-1; D remains ambiguous. The CDR3 loop spans 14 amino acids. Per the germline V gene, CDR1 is SGHAT and CDR2 is FQNNGV. V lost 0 bases and J 8 bases, leaving 11 bases between the germline ends. This chain's CDR3 is CASSLDSVVHEQFF. The CDR3 DNA is TGTGCCAGCAGCTTAGATTCGGTAGTTCATGAGCAGTTCTTC.

This clone was seen only a few times. The rearrangement joins TRBV11-3 to TRBJ2-2; 10 bases fit TRBD2. This CDR3 is built from 19 residues. V lost 4 bases, J lost 4 bases, and 15 bases stayed unmatched. Germline lookup yields CDR1 SGHNT and CDR2 YENEEA. Here the CDR3 reads CASSSQTRLAGHPTGELFF. Here the CDR3 DNA reads TGTGCCAGCAGCTCCCAAACCCGACTAGCGGGCCACCCCACCGGGGAGCTGTTTTTT.

The chain combines TRBV19 with TRBJ1-1; a weak D match, TRBD1 (6 bases). Germline V gene sequence: CDR1 LNHDA, CDR2 SQIVND (reference sequence). The CDR3 loop spans 14 amino acids. Trimming removed 0 bases from V and 2 bases from J, with 7 bases in between. The CDR3 nucleotides read TGTGCCAGTAGTATAGAAGGGGGAAACACTGAAGCTTTCTTT. Protein: CASSIEGGNTEAFF.

This rearrangement joins TRBV18 to TRBJ2-1, with TRBD2 matching over 9 bases. The V segment lost 2 bases and the J segment 7 bases; nucleotides outside the gene matches: 0. CDR3 length: 13 residues. Germline V gene sequence: CDR1 KGHSH, CDR2 LQKENI. The CDR3 sequence: CASSPSGRNEQFF. The CDR3 DNA follows: TGTGCCAGCTCACCAAGCGGGAGGAATGAGCAGTTCTTC.

The rearrangement uses TRBV29-1 and TRBJ1-4, with a weak D call TRBD1 (6 bases). CDR3 length: 14 residues. Germline CDR1 SQVTM, CDR2 ANQGSEA. V was cut by 2 bases and J by 7 bases, with 14 bases left in between. CDR3 in amino acids: CSVERAGVGEKLFF. CDR3 sequence (DNA): TGCAGCGTTGAAAGGGCAGGGGTTGGTGAAAAACTGTTTTTT.

The chain is built from TRBV28 and TRBJ1-4, with TRBD1 as a possible D gene (6 bases). CDR1 MDHEN and CDR2 SYDVKM come from the germline V gene. Trimming removed 6 bases at V and 5 bases at J, with 16 bases between. This CDR3 comprises 15 residues. CDR3 nucleotide sequence: TGTGCCAGCAGCCTCCTCGGGGGGGGCAATGAAAAACTGTTTTTT. This sequence encodes CASSLLGGGNEKLFF.

The chain uses TRBV7-9 and TRBJ2-1; D may be TRBD2 (6 bases). Per the germline V gene, CDR1 is SEHNR and CDR2 is FQNEAQ (reference sequence). The germline V and J ends were trimmed by 1 base and 10 bases, with 11 bases remaining between them. The CDR3 covers 13 residues. In nucleotides, the CDR3 is TGTGCCAGCAGCTTAGATTGGGCGGGGGAGCAGTTCTTC. This sequence encodes CASSLDWAGEQFF.